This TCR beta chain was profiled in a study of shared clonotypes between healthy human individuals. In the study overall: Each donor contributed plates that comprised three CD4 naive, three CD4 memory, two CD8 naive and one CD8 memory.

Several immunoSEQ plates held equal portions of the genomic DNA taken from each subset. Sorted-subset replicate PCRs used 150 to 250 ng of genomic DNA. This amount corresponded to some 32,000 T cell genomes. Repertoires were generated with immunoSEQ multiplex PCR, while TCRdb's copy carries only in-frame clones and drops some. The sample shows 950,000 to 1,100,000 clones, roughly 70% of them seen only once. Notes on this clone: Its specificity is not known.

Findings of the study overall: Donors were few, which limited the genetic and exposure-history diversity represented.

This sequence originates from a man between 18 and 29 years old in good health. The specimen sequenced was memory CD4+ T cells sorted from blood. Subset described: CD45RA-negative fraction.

The DNA for the CDR3 is TGTGCCTGGAGACAGGGAACGAGCACTGAAGCTTTCTTT. It translates to CAWRQGTSTEAFF. The rearrangement joins TRBV30 to TRBJ1-1, with TRBD1 as a possible D gene (6 bases). The CDR3 covers 13 residues. Germline CDR1 is GTSNPN and CDR2 is SVGIG (reference sequence). Trimming removed 3 bases at V and 4 bases at J, with 12 bases between.